The entry below gives a single T cell receptor beta chain sequence along with its context. Its antigen is as yet unknown. RNA transcripts served as the template for amplifying TCR beta CDR3 regions. Carried out on the TCR CDR3, a first-round RT-PCR used the HTBI primer set. TCRdb passed the multiplex PCR reads through MiXCR, listing each CDR3 protein once. The table records 400,000 or so distinct CDR3 sequences, over 12% of them present only once. Lactation, pregnancy, other autoimmune disease or uncontrolled infection excluded patients. Germline values: CDR1 MGHRA, CDR2 YSYEKL. The CDR3 has 13 amino acids. V dropped 0 bases and J dropped 7 bases, with 9 bases sitting between them. These data originate in a study of T cells in Graves' hyperthyroidism and ophthalmopathy. Looking at the study overall: Peripheral blood draws took place at initial diagnosis, ahead of any treatment.

Study-level findings and limits: Ophthalmopathy was separated from stable hyperthyroidism by a 13 V-J model. Ophthalmopathy, as predicted by the model, came a median roughly 6.5 months after the prediction.

Sequencing used blood. The sequence was collected from a woman aged 60-70 years with Graves' ophthalmopathy. The genes are TRBV4-1 and TRBJ1-1; TRBD1 might be the D (5 bases). The DNA of the CDR3 is TGCGCCAGCAGCCAAGAAATAGACAGTGAAGCTTTCTTT. This encodes CASSQEIDSEAFF.